This T cell receptor (beta chain) is drawn from a study of cytomegalovirus exposure and HLA in healthy donors. Study results and caveats: Most sequenced TCRs were rare (though some public TCRs occurred in many donors).

These donors, healthy bone marrow donors, were studied. From germline, CDR1 is MNHEY and CDR2 SVGAGI. The CDR3 is 14 amino acids. After removal of 5 bases from V and 3 bases from J, the junction contained 5 bases not matched to a gene. A word on this clone: Antigen unknown.

PCR was performed using 60 Vbeta and 13 Jbeta primers. TCRdb keeps only in-frame clones here, not all; method: immunoSEQ multiplex PCR. Found here are roughly 190,000 clones, around 88% of them singletons; the top ten hold less than 2%. The receptor was isolated from a man aged 40-55 years in good health and CMV-seropositive. J is TRBJ2-5 and V is TRBV6-5, with 8 nucleotides matching TRBD2. Sample: PBMCs. CDR3 loop: CASSTGRGEETQYF. For the CDR3, the DNA is TGTGCCAGCAGTACAGGGCGGGGGGAAGAGACCCAGTACTTC.